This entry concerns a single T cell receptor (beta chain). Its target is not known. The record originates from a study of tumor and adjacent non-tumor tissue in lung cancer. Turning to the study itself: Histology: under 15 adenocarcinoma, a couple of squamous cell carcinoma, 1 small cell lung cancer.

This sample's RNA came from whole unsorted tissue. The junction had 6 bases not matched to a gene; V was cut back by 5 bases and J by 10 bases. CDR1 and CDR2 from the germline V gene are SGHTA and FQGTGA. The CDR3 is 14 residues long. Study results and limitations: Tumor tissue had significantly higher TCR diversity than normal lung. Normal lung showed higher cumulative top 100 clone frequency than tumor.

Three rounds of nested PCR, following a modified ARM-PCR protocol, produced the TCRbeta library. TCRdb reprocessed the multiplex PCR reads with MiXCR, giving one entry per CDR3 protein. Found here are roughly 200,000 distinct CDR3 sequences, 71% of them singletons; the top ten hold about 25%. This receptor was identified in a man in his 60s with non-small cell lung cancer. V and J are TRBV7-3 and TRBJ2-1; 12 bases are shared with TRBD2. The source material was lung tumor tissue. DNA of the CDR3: TGTGCCAGCAGCCCCTCTAGCGGGAGGGGAGAGCAGTTCTTC. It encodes CASSPSSGRGEQFF.